The text below deals with one T cell receptor (beta chain). The antigen is undetermined. This entry belongs to a study of OX40 agonist ivuxolimab in advanced cancers. Findings and caveats of the study: The study observed clonal expansion of CD4+ and CD8+ blood T cells by week 6 at 0.1 to 3.0 mg/kg.

In germline, CDR1 is KGHSY, CDR2 FQNENV. The CDR3 consists of 16 residues. The V gene lost 4 bases and the J gene lost 5 bases, with 20 bases spanning the gap. Using immunoSEQ multiplex PCR, the repertoire was profiled, and TCRdb retains in-frame clones only, with some absent. The data show about 69,000 clones, 80% to 90% seen once. The rearrangement joins TRBV16 to TRBJ1-2; D is undetermined. This TCR derives from an adult with an advanced solid tumor such as melanoma, head and neck, liver or kidney cancer. The specimen comprised CD4+ or CD8+ T cells sorted from blood, sampled in a trial of the OX40 agonist ivuxolimab. The CDR3, as DNA: TGTGCCAGCAGCCCACATAGTCAAGGTGTGGGGTATGGCTACACCTTC. It translates to CASSPHSQGVGYGYTF. Full variable domain (remainder filled in from reference TRBV16 and TRBJ1-2): GEEVAQTPKHLVRGEGQKAKLYCAPIKGHSYVFWYQQVLKNEFKFLISFQNENVFDETGMPKERFSAKCLPNSPCSLEIQATKLEDSAVYFCASSPHSQGVGYGYTFGSGTRLTVV.